This T cell receptor (beta chain) was recovered during a study of Graves' ophthalmopathy and Graves' hyperthyroidism. Study results and caveats: Blood also held most thyroid clonotypes expanded above 0.001 frequency.

The starting material, more than 8 ml of fresh peripheral blood, provided the PBMCs. The V and J ends lost 3 bases and 2 bases, in that order; junction bases with no gene match: 7. Germline values: CDR1 LNHNV, CDR2 YYDKDF (reference sequence). The CDR3 extends over 15 amino acids. Scientists amplified the TCR beta CDR3 regions from RNA transcripts. In the first round, RT-PCR was carried out with HTBI primers, and a multiplex PCR formed the second round. From the multiplex PCR reads, TCRdb called clonotypes with MiXCR, one entry per CDR3 protein. The table includes 650,000 to 800,000 distinct CDR3 sequences, over 40% detected once. As regards this clonotype: Its antigen is undetermined.

The rearrangement joins TRBV15 to TRBJ2-7; 7 bases map to TRBD1. The sequence derives from an adult man with Graves' ophthalmopathy. The sample taken for sequencing was peripheral blood. The CDR3 DNA sequence: TGTGCCACCAGCAGTTTGCGTCAGGGGGCCTACGAGCAGTACTTC. It translates to CATSSLRQGAYEQYF.